This T cell receptor beta chain emerged from a study of blood T cell repertoires in COVID-19. Sequencing used immunoSEQ multiplex PCR; TCRdb keeps in-frame clones, though not all of them. The sample includes tens of thousands of clones, over 85% seen only once; the top ten take more than 4%. CDR3 length: 18 amino acids. CDR1 is SGHRS, CDR2 YFSETQ, per germline. With 4 bases clipped from V and 1 base from J, the junction kept 8 bases outside the gene matches. The V gene is TRBV5-1, the J gene TRBJ2-1; 13 bases agree with TRBD2. The source material was peripheral blood. The sequence derives from a human donor in a cohort sampled during active COVID-19. The CDR3 sequence is CASSGGLAGVVSYNEQFF. CDR3 DNA sequence: TGCGCCAGCAGCGGAGGACTAGCGGGAGTAGTTTCCTACAATGAGCAGTTCTTC.